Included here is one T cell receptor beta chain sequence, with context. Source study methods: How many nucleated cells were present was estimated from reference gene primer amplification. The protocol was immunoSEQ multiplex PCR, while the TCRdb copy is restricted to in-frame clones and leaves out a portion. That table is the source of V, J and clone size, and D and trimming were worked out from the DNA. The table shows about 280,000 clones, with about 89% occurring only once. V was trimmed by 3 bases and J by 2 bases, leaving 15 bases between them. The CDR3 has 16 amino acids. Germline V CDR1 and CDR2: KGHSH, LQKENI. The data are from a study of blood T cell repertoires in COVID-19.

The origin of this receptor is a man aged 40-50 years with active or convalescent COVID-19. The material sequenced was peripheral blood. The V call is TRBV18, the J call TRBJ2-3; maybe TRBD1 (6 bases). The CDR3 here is CASSPLTGPLTDTQYF. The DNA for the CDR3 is TGTGCCAGCTCACCCTTAACAGGGCCCCTCACAGATACGCAGTATTTT.